This entry features one T cell receptor beta chain sequence. Its antigen is unidentified. This sample stems from a study of T cell responses to AZD1222 COVID-19 vaccine. Study observations and caveats: With dominance at 160-218 and 743-854, vaccine-associated CD4 TCRs spanned spike. As reported, nearly half of all spike-specific TCRs target variant regions that are unmutated. Two AZD1222 administrations were followed by greater Spike-specific TCR breadth and depth. Clonal diversity was possibly underestimated, and the donors were mostly white British, with more females.

The J segment lost 2 bases and the V segment lost 5 bases, leaving 1 base of the junction unmatched. The CDR3 contains 15 residues. From germline, CDR1 is LGHDT and CDR2 YNNKEL (reference sequence). TCRdb's copy holds only in-frame clones and misses some; the assay was immunoSEQ multiplex PCR. This table holds roughly 13,000 clones, roughly 80% found once. This specimen consisted of peripheral blood, obtained 28 days after the second AZD1222 dose. The chain has TRBV3-1 (or the pseudogene TRBV3-2) and TRBJ2-1, with 12 bases matching TRBD1. The origin of this receptor is an adult who received the AZD1222 COVID-19 vaccine. In DNA, the CDR3 is TGTGCCAGCAGCGGGACAGGGGGCCCCTACAATGAGCAGTTCTTC. Protein sequence: CASSGTGGPYNEQFF.